The text below deals with one T cell receptor beta chain. The antigen is unknown. The method was immunoSEQ multiplex PCR; TCRdb's version includes in-frame clones alone and lacks a portion of them. The sample lists roughly 110,000 clones, more than 65% seen once, with roughly 23% in the top ten. The data derive from a study of shared clonotypes between healthy human individuals. Study-wide results and limits: Sample collection involved blood only; tissue repertoires are likely different.

There are 15 residues in the CDR3. Trimming cost V 3 bases and J 5 bases, with 14 bases left between them. Per germline, CDR1 ENHRY and CDR2 SYGVKD. CD45RO+ cells joined CCR7-negative CD45RA+ TemRA cells to form CD8 memory. Sequenced: memory CD8+ T cells sorted from blood. Subset meaning: CD45RO+ cells pooled with CCR7-negative TemRA cells. The rearrangement links TRBV10-3 to TRBJ2-1, with D perhaps being TRBD1 or TRBD2 (5 bases each). The TCR comes from a woman aged 25 to 39 in good health. CDR3 sequence reads: CAISEVGSGHNEQFF. As DNA, the CDR3 is TGTGCCATCAGTGAAGTGGGTTCGGGGCACAATGAGCAGTTCTTC.